This entry features one T cell receptor (beta chain) sequence. The antigen is undetermined. This entry comes from a study of blood T cells in healthy people across ages. Each of the donors had roughly 10 milliliters of peripheral blood drawn into EDTA-treated Vacutainer tubes. Through a sample-barcoded 5' primer and a J-beta primer mix, a second PCR was run for roughly 6 to 12 cycles. Paired-end reads containing CDR3 totaled no fewer than 3 million for each sample. TCRdb itself ran the 5' RACE reads through MiXCR, one entry per CDR3 protein. The table has about 720,000 distinct CDR3 sequences, approximately 22% seen once. Study-wide points: Researchers deemed the diversity estimates from one million T cells underestimates.

The CDR3 spans 15 residues. Germline trimming cut 0 bases from V and 6 bases from J; bases unmatched to any gene: 7. From germline, CDR1 is SGHRS and CDR2 YFSETQ. The chain recombines TRBV5-1 with TRBJ2-3; 7 bases line up with TRBD1. The clonotype comes from a man aged 65-85 years in good health. Sequenced input: blood. The CDR3 loop reads CASSLVGQGEDTQYF. The CDR3 nucleotides are TGCGCCAGCAGCTTGGTGGGTCAGGGGGAGGATACGCAGTATTTT.